The present T cell receptor (beta chain) was sequenced within a study of regulatory T cells in long-lasting Graves disease (dated by TCRdb to the early 2020s). About the study as a whole: In the newly diagnosed Graves' disease group, patients had been taking antithyroid drugs for less than 3 months. Persistent Graves' disease patients were compared with newly diagnosed Graves' disease patients by peripheral blood TCR sequencing and RNA sequencing. The study was registered as a clinical trial and conducted in China. TCR sequencing covered some 13 persistent and roughly 20 newly diagnosed Graves' disease patients, some 35 samples in total.

On this clonotype: The antigen it recognizes is unknown. No clone much larger than this one lies a single base away; base qualities are absent.

General findings and caveats noted by the study authors: Peripheral blood alone was examined, since thyroid tissue, which constituted the primary lesion, could not be accessed. Preferential use of TRBV28, TRBJ1-2 and TRBJ2-5 was observed in persistent disease, whereas TRBV20-1 and TRBJ2-1 were favored in newly diagnosed disease. Compared with newly diagnosed patients, persistent Graves' disease patients had lower TCR Shannon entropy and fewer highly expanded clones, which suggests clonal expansion. The small sample size was acknowledged by the authors as a limitation that may reduce accuracy. A larger number of public clonotypes was shared among persistent patients (around 3,000) than among newly diagnosed patients (over 850). Sequencing and analysis were limited to the TCR beta chain.

Including the terminal cysteine and phenylalanine, the CDR3 comprises 16 residues. Just the 48-base CDR3 DNA is kept, in frame starting at base 1. Relative to germline, V is 2 bases shorter and J is 3 bases shorter, with 14 bases between their ends. CDR1 and CDR2 were assigned from the germline V gene as SGHDT and YYEEEE. Receptor amplification or capture employed multiplex PCR. The sequencer listed for this sample is Illumina HiSeq 4000. TCR beta libraries were built with iRepertoire HTBI primers and Arm-PCR amplification of CDR3 regions. PCR products were gel purified before sequencing. Per the original workflow: A total of 60 to 80 TRBV and 14 TRBJ segments were identified across samples and were used for gene usage analysis of CDR3 amino acid clonotypes. COPE and FqMerger were used to merge filtered high-quality paired reads into contigs. Contigs were aligned with BLAST to IMGT TRBV, TRBD and TRBJ reference genes, and CDR3 was defined per IMGT. Any clonotype with a frequency above 0.1% was counted as a highly expanded clone. Shannon entropy served as the measure of repertoire diversity, while the Gini coefficient captured V-J evenness. Clonotypes shared by more than one individual were considered public. TCRdb reprocessing: public reads trimmed at Q25 with fastp, clones called with MiXCR, in-frame beta chains kept. For every CDR3 protein sequence, its rows merge into one entry that carries the most common genes and DNA. It is TCRdb's table, rather than the study itself, that gives the V and J calls and clone size. This sample comprises roughly 420,000 distinct CDR3 sequences, 11% to 15% of them detected only once. Together, the top ten hold approximately 15% of the sample.

What the time point label conveys for this sample: newly diagnosed GD, antithyroid drugs for less than 3 months. For both TCR sequencing and RNA sequencing, RNA was extracted from PBMCs using TRIzol. Graves' disease was diagnosed according to American Thyroid Association guidelines. Patients were recruited from an endocrinology department in Xi'an, China. Each patient gave about 9.1 milliliters of peripheral blood, collected in an EDTA anticoagulant tube. PBMCs were isolated by Ficoll Paque Plus density gradient separation without further T cell sorting. An Agilent 2100 Bioanalyzer and agarose gel were used to check RNA quality, while a NanoDrop 2000 measured RNA concentration. These data were likewise used in another study, on T cells in Graves' hyperthyroidism and ophthalmopathy. The second source states: A patient counted as having stable Graves' hyperthyroidism if no progression to ophthalmopathy occurred over 18 months of follow-up. Hyperthyroidism patients were aged 18 to 65 years and newly diagnosed, with disease duration of less than 2 months. Exclusion was applied to patients with uncontrolled infections, other autoimmune diseases, pregnancy or lactation. Diagnoses were based on clinical symptoms, serum thyroxine and TRAb, thyroid ultrasound and orbital computed tomography. The first round of RT-PCR for the TCR CDR3 was performed with the HTBI primer set and the Qiagen OneStep RT-PCR kit. Most expanded thyroid clonotypes (frequency above 0.001) were also detected in blood, suggesting blood repertoires may reflect thyroid immune responses. A model built on a 13 V-J signature distinguished ophthalmopathy from stable hyperthyroidism, reaching about 88% sensitivity and around 82% specificity in cross-validation and 80%/75% in testing. During validation, the model predicted progression to ophthalmopathy a median of roughly 7.1 months ahead of onset, with around 71% sensitivity and about 75% specificity. To identify distinguishing TCR V-J signatures, a discovery cohort of 90 to 100 patients was used, comprising some 43 with Graves' ophthalmopathy and around 60 with stable Graves' hyperthyroidism. Prospective prediction of ophthalmopathy was tested in an independent validation cohort of some 19 hyperthyroidism patients and 15 to 17 patients who later progressed to ophthalmopathy. The 100 discovery patients were randomly split 7:3 into training and test sets. In addition, the study compared T-cell repertoires in thyroid tissue and in blood from several Graves' hyperthyroidism patients. After blood sampling, hyperthyroidism patients were treated with methimazole at a starting dose of 30 mg daily, and ophthalmopathy patients were treated with high-dose intravenous methylprednisolone. Libraries were constructed in a second round of multiplex PCR, after which size selection and purification were carried out. Libraries were sequenced paired-end with 100 bp reads on an Illumina HiSeq2000. SOAPnuke was used to process the raw data, removing reads that contained adapters or uncalled bases, had a mean Phred below 15, or lacked an exact match to the constant primer or identifier. COPE v1.2.5 was used to merge the high-quality paired reads, and each unique nucleotide sequence was defined as a clonotype. MiTCR v1.1 was used to align the clonotypes against IMGT TRBV, TRBD and TRBJ reference segments. The analysis was restricted to V-J combinations with a frequency above 0.0001, which together covered 99% to 99.2% of the repertoires. The TCS score was defined as the ratio of F50 (clonal expansion) to E x V (chaos), calculated using BLOSUM62-based TCRdist between CDR3 peptides within each V-J. Welch's t-statistics and random forest reduced fewer than 600 V-J features to about 13, which were used in a naive Bayes classifier (R e1071). No statistical method was used to fix the sample size in advance, and group allocation was not hidden from the investigators. The paper describes TCR Vbeta CDR3 sequencing of around 140 peripheral blood samples, made up of 40 to 45 ophthalmopathy patients, some 76 hyperthyroidism patients and 17 progressor patients.

The source of this sequence is a woman in her 50s with Graves disease. Donor details come from another sample of the same person, matched by shared clones. The sequence links TRBV5-6 to TRBJ2-2; confidence is insufficient to name the D gene. Sequencing used peripheral blood mononuclear cells (PBMCs), obtained at new diagnosis, from a patient treated with antithyroid drugs. The nucleotide sequence reads as follows: TGTGCCAGCAGCTTTAGGCCCAGCTCGGACACCGGGGAGCTGTTTTTT. Its product reads: CASSFRPSSDTGELFF.